The 8 T cell receptor beta chains below were found in one sample sequenced in a study of memory CD4+ T cells and cytomegalovirus serostatus (dated by TCRdb to about 2019). A FACSAria II was used to sort memory CD4+ T cells, defined as single viable CD3+CD4+CD8-CD45RO+ cells. The method behind the library was the immunoSEQ multiplex PCR assay. The immuneACCESS repertoire file appears here via TCRdb, limited to in-frame rearrangements. These files lack a portion of the clones; in checked studies, under half of the deficit traces to unresolved V genes, and the cause of the others is not known. This sample is represented by some 54,000 clones; about three quarters of them were singletons. The biggest ten clones account for about 1.4% of the sample. The sample was memory CD4+ T cells from blood. The receptors come from an adult in good health and CMV-seropositive.

The rearrangement joins TRBV14 to TRBJ2-3; 8 bases fit TRBD2. Germline CDR1 reads SGHDN; CDR2 reads FVKESK. The V gene end was trimmed by 4 bases and the J gene end by 3 bases; junction bases not matched to a gene: 6. The CDR3 runs 15 residues. The CDR3 spells CASSPQRGSTDTQYF. As DNA, the CDR3 is TGTGCCAGCAGCCCGCAGCGGGGGTCTACAGATACGCAGTATTTT.

This chain connects TRBV6-1 to TRBJ1-1; 7 bases align to TRBD1. V lost 6 bases to trimming and J lost 1 base; unmatched junction nucleotides: 5. Germline loops: CDR1 MNHNS, CDR2 SASEGT. This CDR3 region has 14 residues. CDR3 protein: CASRLQGENTEAFF. In nucleotides, the CDR3 is TGTGCCAGCAGACTTCAGGGGGAGAACACTGAAGCTTTCTTT.

The chain couples TRBV4-1 to TRBJ2-2, with a weak D call TRBD2 (5 bases). Germline V gene lookup returns CDR1 MGHRA and CDR2 YSYEKL. The CDR3 runs to 15 residues. The V end was cut by 0 bases, the J end by 4 bases, with 9 bases between. CDR3 in amino acids: CASSQDRAGTGELFF. The CDR3 DNA sequence: TGCGCCAGCAGCCAAGATCGCGCGGGCACCGGGGAGCTGTTTTTT.

This chain joins TRBV6-6 and TRBJ1-2, with 7 bases fitting TRBD1. Germline V gene data show CDR1 as MNHNY and CDR2 as SVGAGI (reference sequence). The length of the CDR3 is 16 residues. V trimming: 6 bases; J trimming: 1 base; junction bases outside the gene matches: 11. The CDR3 sequence: CASSRGGGGHNYGYTF. CDR3 nucleotides: TGTGCCAGCAGCCGGGGTGGAGGGGGCCATAACTATGGCTACACCTTC.

V gene TRBV2 combines with J gene TRBJ2-2; 8 bases fit TRBD2. This CDR3 has 14 residues. The junction had 12 bases not matched to a gene; V was cut back by 11 bases and J by 7 bases. Germline assignment: CDR1 SNHLY and CDR2 FYNNEI. The CDR3: CAGGGRVRNGELFF. The CDR3 DNA reads TGTGCCGGCGGGGGGCGCGTTCGGAACGGGGAGCTGTTTTTT.

This sequence joins TRBV5-1 and TRBJ2-5; 13 bases match TRBD2. CDR3 size: 16 residues. In germline, CDR1 is SGHRS, CDR2 YFSETQ. J lost 4 bases, V lost 5 bases, and 8 bases had no gene match. CDR3 DNA: TGCGCCAGCAGTACCTCGGGACTAGCGGGGATAGAGACCCAGTACTTC. It encodes CASSTSGLAGIETQYF. The full variable domain, completed using reference TRBV5-1 and TRBJ2-5, is KAGVTQTPRYLIKTRGQQVTLSCSPISGHRSVSWYQQTPGQGLQFLFEYFSETQRNKGNFPGRFSGRQFSNSRSEMNVSTLELGDSALYLCASSTSGLAGIETQYFGPGTRLLVL.

The chain recombines TRBV7-9 with TRBJ2-5; 8 nucleotides match TRBD2. The ends lost 5 bases at V and 7 bases at J; junction bases unmatched: 18. The CDR3 has 17 amino acids. Per the germline V gene, CDR1 is SEHNR and CDR2 is FQNEAQ (reference sequence). CDR3 region: CASSVRDGRASGGTQYF. In DNA, the CDR3 is TGTGCCAGCAGCGTAAGAGACGGGAGGGCGTCCGGGGGGACCCAGTACTTC.

The chain links TRBV6-4 to TRBJ2-1; D unresolved. The germline V and J ends were trimmed by 6 bases and 10 bases, with 7 bases remaining between them. CDR1 is MRHNA, CDR2 SNTAGT, per germline. This CDR3 is built from 10 residues. The DNA of the CDR3 is TGTGCCAGCAGGGCGACAGAGCAGTTCTTC. It yields the protein CASRATEQFF.